These T cell receptor beta chains were read from a single sample in a study of control samples from healthy donors and cancer patients. Repertoires were generated with immunoSEQ multiplex PCR, while TCRdb's copy carries only in-frame clones and drops some. This table has 150,000 to 200,000 clones, around 93% appearing once. Input material: blood. These receptors were collected from a woman aged 55-69 years in good health. CDR3s include the opening cysteine and the closing phenylalanine or tryptophan. A D gene is named only where the DNA matches it firmly. Part of the rows lack a size; the others show once, few, many or a class for expanded clones.

d_gene: TRBD1; j_gene: TRBJ1-1; abundance: -; v_gene: TRBV19; CDR3aa: CAATGTVNTEAFF; CDR3nt: TGTGCCGCCACCGGGACAGTGAACACTGAAGCTTTCTTT
d_gene: -; j_gene: TRBJ2-5; abundance: -; v_gene: TRBV24-1; CDR3aa: CATGPTGSETQYF; CDR3nt: TGTGCCACCGGCCCTACAGGGTCAGAGACCCAGTACTTC
d_gene: TRBD1; j_gene: TRBJ2-7; abundance: -; v_gene: TRBV5-5; CDR3aa: CASSLDGTGYYEQYF; CDR3nt: TGTGCCAGCAGCTTGGATGGGACAGGGTATTACGAGCAGTACTTC
d_gene: -; j_gene: TRBJ1-1; abundance: -; v_gene: TRBV6-5; CDR3aa: CASRLNTEAFF; CDR3nt: TGTGCCAGCAGGCTGAACACTGAAGCTTTCTTT
d_gene: TRBD2; j_gene: TRBJ2-4; abundance: -; v_gene: TRBV6-5; CDR3aa: CASSYGSGGAKNIQYF; CDR3nt: TGTGCCAGCAGTTACGGCAGCGGGGGGGCCAAAAACATTCAGTACTTC
d_gene: -; j_gene: TRBJ2-7; abundance: -; v_gene: TRBV12-5; CDR3aa: CASGLSPPRGPPYEQYF; CDR3nt: TGTGCTAGTGGTTTGTCGCCACCCAGGGGCCCTCCCTACGAGCAGTACTTC
d_gene: TRBD1; j_gene: TRBJ1-2; abundance: -; v_gene: TRBV7-2; CDR3aa: CASSLQRTGGLGYTF; CDR3nt: TGTGCCAGCAGCTTACAACGGACAGGGGGTTTAGGCTACACCTTC
d_gene: -; j_gene: TRBJ1-2; abundance: -; v_gene: TRBV2; CDR3aa: CASSEQGQTNYGYTF; CDR3nt: TGTGCCAGCAGTGAACAGGGTCAGACTAACTATGGCTACACCTTC
d_gene: -; j_gene: TRBJ2-1; abundance: -; v_gene: TRBV24-1; CDR3aa: CATSKIGGPYNEQFF; CDR3nt: TGTGCCACCAGTAAGATAGGGGGTCCCTACAATGAGCAGTTCTTC
d_gene: -; j_gene: TRBJ2-1; abundance: -; v_gene: TRBV9; CDR3aa: CASSVGGKLNNEQFF; CDR3nt: TGTGCCAGCAGCGTAGGGGGGAAGTTGAACAATGAGCAGTTCTTC
d_gene: TRBD1; j_gene: TRBJ2-7; abundance: -; v_gene: TRBV6-6; CDR3aa: CASSYGPGQGAYEQYF; CDR3nt: TGTGCCAGCAGTTACGGACCGGGACAGGGGGCCTACGAGCAGTACTTC
d_gene: -; j_gene: TRBJ2-4; abundance: -; v_gene: TRBV11-2; CDR3aa: CASSLIRSRDKLMNIQYF; CDR3nt: TGTGCCAGCAGCTTAATTCGGTCCCGGGACAAATTGATGAACATTCAGTACTTC
d_gene: TRBD2; j_gene: TRBJ2-1; abundance: few; v_gene: TRBV2; CDR3aa: CASSRLAEQFF; CDR3nt: TGTGCCAGCAGTAGACTAGCCGAGCAGTTCTTC
d_gene: -; j_gene: TRBJ1-5; abundance: -; v_gene: TRBV6-5; CDR3aa: CASRPEISNQPQHF; CDR3nt: TGTGCCAGCAGACCCGAAATTAGCAATCAGCCCCAGCATTTT
d_gene: -; j_gene: TRBJ1-4; abundance: once; v_gene: TRBV6-5; CDR3aa: CASKVGGRDWEKLFF; CDR3nt: TGTGCCAGCAAGGTGGGGGGGCGCGACTGGGAAAAACTGTTTTTT
d_gene: -; j_gene: TRBJ1-5; abundance: few; v_gene: TRBV6-1; CDR3aa: CASSDRSGQPQHF; CDR3nt: TGTGCCAGCAGTGACAGGTCGGGTCAGCCCCAGCATTTT
d_gene: -; j_gene: TRBJ2-5; abundance: -; v_gene: TRBV10-3; CDR3aa: CAISDGETQYF; CDR3nt: TGTGCCATCAGTGACGGAGAGACCCAGTACTTC
d_gene: TRBD1; j_gene: TRBJ1-1; abundance: -; v_gene: TRBV2; CDR3aa: CASSRDRHTEAFF; CDR3nt: TGTGCCAGCAGTCGGGACAGGCACACTGAAGCTTTCTTT
d_gene: -; j_gene: TRBJ1-2; abundance: once; v_gene: TRBV18; CDR3aa: CASSPPNSEDGYTF; CDR3nt: TGTGCCAGCTCACCACCCAACAGCGAAGATGGCTACACCTTC
d_gene: TRBD1; j_gene: TRBJ1-2; abundance: -; v_gene: TRBV12-3/TRBV12-4; CDR3aa: CASSGQAYGYTF; CDR3nt: TGTGCCAGCAGCGGACAGGCCTATGGCTACACCTTC
d_gene: -; j_gene: TRBJ2-3; abundance: -; v_gene: TRBV19; CDR3aa: CASSGRAQGTDTQYF; CDR3nt: TGTGCCAGTAGTGGCAGGGCTCAGGGGACAGATACGCAGTATTTT
d_gene: TRBD1; j_gene: TRBJ1-1; abundance: -; v_gene: TRBV5-6; CDR3aa: CASSPVFNIQDREKQAFF; CDR3nt: TGTGCCAGCAGCCCCGTATTCAATATTCAGGACAGGGAAAAACAGGCTTTCTTT
d_gene: -; j_gene: TRBJ1-2; abundance: -; v_gene: TRBV5-3; CDR3aa: CASSPRQGTGYGYTF; CDR3nt: TGTGCCAGCAGTCCTCGTCAGGGCACTGGCTATGGCTACACCTTC
d_gene: TRBD2; j_gene: TRBJ2-1; abundance: -; v_gene: TRBV4-3; CDR3aa: CASSQEQRTSTQFF; CDR3nt: TGCGCCAGCAGCCAAGAACAGAGGACTAGTACGCAGTTCTTC
d_gene: -; j_gene: TRBJ1-5; abundance: -; v_gene: TRBV6-1; CDR3aa: CASSDAAGRGQPQHF; CDR3nt: TGTGCCAGCAGTGACGCGGCAGGGAGGGGTCAGCCCCAGCATTTT
d_gene: -; j_gene: TRBJ1-6; abundance: -; v_gene: TRBV6-5; CDR3aa: CASSYSMQATGSPLHF; CDR3nt: TGTGCCAGCAGTTACTCGATGCAGGCTACGGGTTCACCCCTCCACTTT
d_gene: -; j_gene: TRBJ1-3; abundance: few; v_gene: TRBV9; CDR3aa: CASSVRGQGNTIYF; CDR3nt: TGTGCCAGCAGCGTACGGGGGCAAGGAAACACCATATATTTT
d_gene: -; j_gene: TRBJ2-3; abundance: -; v_gene: TRBV7-7; CDR3aa: CASGQGVTDTQYF; CDR3nt: TGTGCTAGCGGCCAGGGGGTAACAGATACGCAGTATTTT
d_gene: -; j_gene: TRBJ1-1; abundance: -; v_gene: TRBV19; CDR3aa: CASSIVGRNTEAFF; CDR3nt: TGTGCCAGTAGTATAGTCGGGAGGAACACTGAAGCTTTCTTT
d_gene: -; j_gene: TRBJ1-1; abundance: -; v_gene: TRBV14; CDR3aa: CASSPSPGTEAFF; CDR3nt: TGTGCCAGCAGCCCATCGCCGGGGACTGAAGCTTTCTTT
d_gene: TRBD2; j_gene: TRBJ2-3; abundance: once; v_gene: TRBV6-5; CDR3aa: CASSYSLGGEADTQYF; CDR3nt: TGTGCCAGCAGTTACTCGTTGGGGGGGGAGGCAGATACGCAGTATTTT
d_gene: -; j_gene: TRBJ1-2; abundance: -; v_gene: TRBV19; CDR3aa: CASSIEDSYGYTF; CDR3nt: TGTGCCAGTAGTATAGAAGACAGCTATGGCTACACCTTC
d_gene: -; j_gene: TRBJ2-7; abundance: -; v_gene: TRBV6-6; CDR3aa: CASRQRSSYEQYF; CDR3nt: TGTGCCAGCAGACAACGAAGCTCCTACGAGCAGTACTTC
d_gene: -; j_gene: TRBJ1-2; abundance: -; v_gene: TRBV4-3; CDR3aa: CASSQVAVYHYGYTF; CDR3nt: TGCGCCAGCAGCCAAGTTGCAGTATATCACTATGGCTACACCTTC
d_gene: -; j_gene: TRBJ1-2; abundance: -; v_gene: TRBV5-4; CDR3aa: CASSKDKLRAIGYTF; CDR3nt: TGTGCCAGCAGCAAGGACAAGTTGAGGGCTATCGGCTACACCTTC
d_gene: TRBD1; j_gene: TRBJ2-2; abundance: -; v_gene: TRBV5-1; CDR3aa: CASSLARGGGGELFF; CDR3nt: TGCGCCAGCAGCTTGGCCAGAGGGGGCGGCGGGGAGCTGTTTTTT
d_gene: -; j_gene: TRBJ1-5; abundance: -; v_gene: TRBV4-3; CDR3aa: CASSQEDSNQPQHF; CDR3nt: TGCGCCAGCAGCCAAGAGGATAGCAATCAGCCCCAGCATTTT
d_gene: -; j_gene: TRBJ1-5; abundance: -; v_gene: TRBV6-2/TRBV6-3; CDR3aa: CASSYHPVYQPQHF; CDR3nt: TGTGCCAGCAGTTACCATCCGGTATATCAGCCCCAGCATTTT
d_gene: TRBD1; j_gene: TRBJ2-7; abundance: -; v_gene: TRBV9; CDR3aa: CASSPHPLQGASYEQYF; CDR3nt: TGTGCCAGCAGCCCGCACCCACTACAGGGGGCCTCCTACGAGCAGTACTTC
d_gene: -; j_gene: TRBJ1-1; abundance: -; v_gene: TRBV3-1/TRBV3-2; CDR3aa: CASSQDGDRGAFF; CDR3nt: TGTGCCAGCAGCCAAGATGGGGACCGAGGAGCTTTCTTT
d_gene: -; j_gene: TRBJ1-1; abundance: -; v_gene: TRBV29-1; CDR3aa: CSVDPRNTEAFF; CDR3nt: TGCAGCGTTGATCCCCGGAACACTGAAGCTTTCTTT
d_gene: -; j_gene: TRBJ1-4; abundance: -; v_gene: TRBV7-8; CDR3aa: CASSTSHRVVDEKLFF; CDR3nt: TGTGCCAGCAGCACCAGCCACAGGGTGGTGGATGAAAAACTGTTTTTT
d_gene: TRBD1; j_gene: TRBJ2-6; abundance: -; v_gene: TRBV3-1/TRBV3-2; CDR3aa: CASSQDVTGGAGANVLTF; CDR3nt: TGTGCCAGCAGCCAAGATGTAACAGGGGGCGCAGGGGCCAACGTCCTGACTTTC
d_gene: TRBD1; j_gene: TRBJ1-5; abundance: few; v_gene: TRBV7-8; CDR3aa: CASRIGGRQGAQPQHF; CDR3nt: TGTGCCAGCAGAATAGGGGGTAGGCAGGGGGCACAGCCCCAGCATTTT
d_gene: -; j_gene: TRBJ2-3; abundance: -; v_gene: TRBV9; CDR3aa: CASIMAGIQTDTQYF; CDR3nt: TGTGCCAGCATCATGGCGGGGATTCAGACAGATACGCAGTATTTT
d_gene: -; j_gene: TRBJ1-1; abundance: -; v_gene: TRBV7-9; CDR3aa: CASSLLSLNTEAFF; CDR3nt: TGTGCCAGCAGCTTACTCAGCTTGAACACTGAAGCTTTCTTT